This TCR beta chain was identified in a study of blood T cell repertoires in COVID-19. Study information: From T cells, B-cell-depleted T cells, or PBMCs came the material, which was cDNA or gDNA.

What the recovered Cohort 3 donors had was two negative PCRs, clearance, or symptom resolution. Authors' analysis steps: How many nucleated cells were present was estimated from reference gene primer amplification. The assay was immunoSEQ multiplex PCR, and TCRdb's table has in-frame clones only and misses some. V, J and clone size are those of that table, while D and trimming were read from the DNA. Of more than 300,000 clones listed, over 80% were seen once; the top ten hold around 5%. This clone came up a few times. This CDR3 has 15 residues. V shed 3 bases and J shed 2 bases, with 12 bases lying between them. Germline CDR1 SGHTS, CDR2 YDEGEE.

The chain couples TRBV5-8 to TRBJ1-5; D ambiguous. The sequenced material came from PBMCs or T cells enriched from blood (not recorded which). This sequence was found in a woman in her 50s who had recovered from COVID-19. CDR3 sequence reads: CASSSKTGRNQPQHF. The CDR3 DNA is TGTGCCAGCAGCTCGAAAACCGGTCGCAATCAGCCCCAGCATTTT.